A single sample is the source of the 18 T cell receptor beta chains below, sequenced in a study of blood T cells in healthy people across ages. A second PCR, run for roughly 7 to 11 cycles, used a sample-barcoded 5' primer plus a J-beta primer mix. MiXCR was run by TCRdb on the 5' RACE reads, yielding one entry per CDR3 protein. This repertoire shows 700,000 to 1,000,000 distinct CDR3 sequences, around 43% found once; its top ten account for 15% to 25%. Sequencing was performed on blood. The receptors here all came from a man in his 60s in good health.

This clonotype was recorded once. The genes are TRBV20-1 and TRBJ2-2, with TRBD2 identical over 7 bases. V dropped 2 bases and J dropped 6; count of bases not matched to a gene: 6. The CDR3 sequence is 14 residues long. Germline V lookup: CDR1 DFQATT, CDR2 SNEGSKA (reference sequence). CDR3 sequence (DNA): TGCAGTGCTAGATCCGGGGGGTCGCCCGGGGAGCTGTTTTTT. This encodes CSARSGGSPGELFF.

This rearrangement joins TRBV6-6 to TRBJ2-3, with D perhaps TRBD1 or TRBD2 (6 bases each). Trimming removed 6 bases from V and 8 bases from J, with 18 bases in between. The CDR3 runs to 14 residues. Germline values: CDR1 MNHNY, CDR2 SVGAGI (reference sequence). CDR3 sequence reads: CASRREQQGGTQYF. CDR3 sequence (DNA): TGTGCCAGCAGACGCGAGCAACAGGGAGGTACGCAGTATTTT.

The chain carries TRBV12-3 or TRBV12-4 and TRBJ2-3; 11 nucleotides line up with TRBD2. The V and J ends lost 9 bases and 2 bases, in that order; junction bases with no gene match: 10. There are 16 residues in the CDR3. The CDR3 region has the DNA TGTGCCAGTTCGAGGGCTAGCGGGGGGTTCACAGATACGCAGTATTTT. It codes for CASSRASGGFTDTQYF.

This sequence joins TRBV29-1 and TRBJ2-1, with 7 bases identical to TRBD1. The CDR3 runs 15 residues. Germline CDR1 is SQVTM and CDR2 is ANQGSEA. Unmatched junction bases numbered 13, after V lost 5 bases and J lost 6 bases. The DNA of the CDR3 is TGCAGCGTTCTGATGCCGGACAGGCAAATCAATGAGCAGTTCTTC. Its translation is CSVLMPDRQINEQFF.

The chain recombines TRBV9 with TRBJ2-3, with D unclear. V lost 0 bases and J lost 2, with 10 bases in between. This CDR3 has 15 amino acids. From germline, CDR1 is SGDLS and CDR2 YYNGEE. The CDR3 nucleotides read TGTGCCAGCAGCGTAGCAAACGGGTACACAGATACGCAGTATTTT. This gives the protein CASSVANGYTDTQYF.

This clonotype was seen repeatedly, ten times or more. The gene calls are TRBV18 and TRBJ2-3, with 7 bases aligning to TRBD1. The CDR3 is made up of 13 amino acids. Germline CDR1 KGHSH, CDR2 LQKENI. V was pared by 8 bases and J by 3 bases, with 5 bases of the junction left unmatched. The CDR3 DNA is TGTGCCAGCACTACGACAGGGACAGATACGCAGTATTTT. Residues: CASTTTGTDTQYF.

The rearrangement joins TRBV29-1 to TRBJ2-4, with D perhaps matching TRBD2 (5 bases). In germline, CDR1 is SQVTM, CDR2 ANQGSEA. Trimming left V 3 bases short and J 13 bases short, with 19 bases between. The CDR3 covers 13 residues. The CDR3 loop is CSVEVFWAGEQYF. DNA of the CDR3: TGCAGCGTTGAGGTATTTTGGGCCGGGGAGCAGTACTTC.

The gene calls are TRBV6-1 and TRBJ2-5; 7 bases line up with TRBD1. Unmatched junction bases numbered 8, after V lost 6 bases and J lost 4 bases. Germline V CDR1 and CDR2: MNHNS, SASEGT. The CDR3 sequence is 14 residues long. The CDR3 reads CASSDHRQGETQYF. CDR3 sequence (DNA): TGTGCCAGCAGCGACCATCGACAGGGAGAGACCCAGTACTTC.

The CDR3, as DNA: TGTGCCAGCAGCTCGTCGGTGGTACACGGCTACACCTTC. It specifies CASSSSVVHGYTF. This chain joins TRBV7-2 and TRBJ1-2; D gene uncertain. This CDR3 has 13 amino acids. Between the trimmed V and J ends, which lost 4 bases and 8 bases, there was a span of 14 bases. The germline V gene encodes CDR1 SGHTA and CDR2 FQGNSA.

This clonotype was seen many times. The chain employs TRBV7-2 and TRBJ2-7; D is unclear. This CDR3 comprises 15 residues. CDR1 is SGHTA, CDR2 FQGNSA, per germline. Trimming left V 3 bases short and J 3 bases short, with 15 bases between. CDR3 sequence: CASSLSPGSHYEQYF. CDR3 nucleotide sequence: TGTGCCAGCAGCTTGTCACCCGGGTCGCACTACGAGCAGTACTTC.

This clonotype was detected a few times. The chain couples TRBV6-2 or TRBV6-3 to TRBJ1-6; 8 bases fit TRBD1. The germline V gene encodes CDR1 MNHEY and CDR2 SVGEGT. Trimming took 7 bases from V and 6 from J; bases not matched to a gene: 5. This CDR3 is built from 14 residues. CDR3 in amino acids: CASTGQGRNSPLHF. CDR3 bases: TGTGCCAGCACCGGACAGGGTCGTAATTCACCCCTCCACTTT.

This clonotype has a handful of counts. The chain recombines TRBV7-8 with TRBJ2-2; D call uncertain. CDR1 and CDR2 from the germline V gene are SGHVS and FQNEAQ. This CDR3 spans 15 amino acids. The germline V and J ends were trimmed by 2 bases and 0 bases, with 7 bases remaining between them. This CDR3 reads CASSLMGTNTGELFF. In DNA form, the CDR3 reads TGTGCCAGCAGCTTAATGGGCACGAACACCGGGGAGCTGTTTTTT. Full variable domain (outside the CDR3, taken from reference TRBV7-8 and TRBJ2-2): GAGVSQSPRYKVAKRGQDVALRCDPISGHVSLFWYQQALGQGPEFLTYFQNEAQLDKSGLPSDRFFAERPEGSVSTLKIQRTQQEDSAVYLCASSLMGTNTGELFFGEGSRLTVL.

The rearrangement joins TRBV28 to TRBJ2-7; D remains unclear. The end of the DNA aligns better with TRBJ2-5, so the J call may be wrong. CDR1 is MDHEN and CDR2 is SYDVKM in the germline V gene. This CDR3 comprises 12 residues. The chain's CDR3 is CASTTNMGTQYF. In DNA, the CDR3 is TGTGCCAGCACCACTAACATGGGGACCCAGTACTTC.

DNA for the CDR3: TGTGCCAGCAGCCCAGTTGGGGGGGATTACGAGACCCAGTACTTC. Translation: CASSPVGGDYETQYF. This rearrangement joins TRBV7-8 to TRBJ2-5; TRBD2 matches 7 bases. From germline, CDR1 is SGHVS and CDR2 FQNEAQ. V dropped 5 bases and J dropped 5; count of bases not matched to a gene: 11. The CDR3 loop spans 15 amino acids.

The chain joins TRBV2 to TRBJ2-5; the D gene is possibly TRBD2 (6 bases). V lost 7 bases, J lost 5 bases, and 14 bases lay in between. Germline-derived CDR1 and CDR2 are SNHLY and FYNNEI. The CDR3 sequence is 13 residues long. The CDR3 DNA sequence: TGTGCCAGCATGGGGACTTCACAGGAGACCCAGTACTTC. Protein sequence: CASMGTSQETQYF.

This clonotype was observed a handful of times. The CDR3 region has the DNA TGCAGTGCTAGAGATACAGGAAGTAGGAGCGGGGGGGCCTTCCGGGAGACCCAGTACTTC. Its protein product is CSARDTGSRSGGAFRETQYF. This chain connects TRBV20-1 to TRBJ2-7; 10 bases are shared with TRBD2. The better agreement between TRBJ2-5 and the DNA end casts doubt on the J call. CDR3 length: 20 amino acids. From germline, CDR1 is DFQATT and CDR2 SNEGSKA (reference sequence).

The chain is built from TRBV6-1 and TRBJ2-3, with D perhaps matching TRBD2 (5 bases). Trimming stripped 5 bases from V and 3 bases from J, with 9 bases between. This CDR3 is built from 13 residues. Germline V gives CDR1 MNHNS, CDR2 SASEGT. Here the CDR3 reads CASSSRATDTQYF. The CDR3 nucleotides are TGTGCCAGCAGTTCGAGGGCGACAGATACGCAGTATTTT.

This clonotype has a handful of counts. This rearrangement joins TRBV20-1 to TRBJ2-7, with D possibly matching TRBD1 (6 bases). With 1 base removed from V and 3 bases from J, the gap between germline ends came to 16 bases. There are 15 residues in the CDR3. From germline, CDR1 is DFQATT and CDR2 SNEGSKA (reference sequence). The CDR3 sequence is CSARGEGTRFYEQYF. The CDR3 DNA reads TGCAGTGCTAGAGGAGAAGGGACAAGATTCTACGAGCAGTACTTC.